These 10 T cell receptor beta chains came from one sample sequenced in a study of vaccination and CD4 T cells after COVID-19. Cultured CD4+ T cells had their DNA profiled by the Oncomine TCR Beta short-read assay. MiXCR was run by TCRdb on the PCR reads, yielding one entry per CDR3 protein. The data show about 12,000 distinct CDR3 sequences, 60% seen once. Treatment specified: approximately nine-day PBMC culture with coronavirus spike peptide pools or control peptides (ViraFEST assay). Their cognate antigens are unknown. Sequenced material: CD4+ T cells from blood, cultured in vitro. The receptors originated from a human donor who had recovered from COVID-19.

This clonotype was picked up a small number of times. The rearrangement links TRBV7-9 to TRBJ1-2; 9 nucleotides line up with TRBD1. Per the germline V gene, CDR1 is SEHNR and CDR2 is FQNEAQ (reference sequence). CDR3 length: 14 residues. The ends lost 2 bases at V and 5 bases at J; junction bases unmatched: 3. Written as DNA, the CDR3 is TGTGCCAGCAGCTTATCACAGGGGGCGTATGGCTACACCTTC. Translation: CASSLSQGAYGYTF.

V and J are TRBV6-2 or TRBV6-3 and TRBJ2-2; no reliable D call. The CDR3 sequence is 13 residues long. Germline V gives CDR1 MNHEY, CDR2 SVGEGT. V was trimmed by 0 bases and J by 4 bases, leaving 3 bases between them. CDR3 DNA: TGTGCCAGCAGTTACTCGACCACCGGGGAGCTGTTTTTT. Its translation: CASSYSTTGELFF.

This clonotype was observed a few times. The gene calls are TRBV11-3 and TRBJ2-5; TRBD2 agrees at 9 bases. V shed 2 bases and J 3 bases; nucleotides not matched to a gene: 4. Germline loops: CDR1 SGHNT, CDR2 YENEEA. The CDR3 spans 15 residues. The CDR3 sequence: CASSLPSGNEETQYF. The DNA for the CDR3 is TGTGCCAGCAGCTTACCTAGCGGGAACGAAGAGACCCAGTACTTC. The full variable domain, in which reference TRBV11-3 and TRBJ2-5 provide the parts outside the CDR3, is EAGVVQSPRYKIIEKKQPVAFWCNPISGHNTLYWYLQNLGQGPELLIRYENEEAVDDSQLPKDRFSAERLKGVDSTLKIQPAELGDSAVYLCASSLPSGNEETQYFGPGTRLLVL.

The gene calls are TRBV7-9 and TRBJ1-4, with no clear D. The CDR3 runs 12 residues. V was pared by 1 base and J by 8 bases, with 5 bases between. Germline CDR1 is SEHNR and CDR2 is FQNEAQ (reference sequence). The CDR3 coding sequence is TGTGCCAGCAGCTTAGAGGCCGAAAAACTGTTTTTT. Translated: CASSLEAEKLFF.

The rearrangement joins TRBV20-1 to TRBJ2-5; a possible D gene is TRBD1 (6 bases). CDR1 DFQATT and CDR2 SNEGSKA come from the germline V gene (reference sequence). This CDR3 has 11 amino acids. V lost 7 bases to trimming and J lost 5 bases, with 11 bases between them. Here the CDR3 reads CSVGTYETQYF. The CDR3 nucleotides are TGCAGTGTAGGGACATACGAGACCCAGTACTTC.

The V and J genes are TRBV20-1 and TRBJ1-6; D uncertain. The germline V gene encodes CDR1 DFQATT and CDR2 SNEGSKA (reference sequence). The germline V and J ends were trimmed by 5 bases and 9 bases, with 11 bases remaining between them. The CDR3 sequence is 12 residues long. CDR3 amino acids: CSASEASSPLHF. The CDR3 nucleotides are TGCAGTGCTTCAGAGGCCAGTTCACCCCTCCACTTT.

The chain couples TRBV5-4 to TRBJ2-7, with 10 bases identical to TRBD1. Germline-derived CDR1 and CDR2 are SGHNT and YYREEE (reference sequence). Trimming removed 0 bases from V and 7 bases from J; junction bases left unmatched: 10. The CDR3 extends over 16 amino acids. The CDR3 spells CASSLGGRQGAGEQYF. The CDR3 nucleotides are TGTGCCAGCAGCTTGGGCGGTCGACAGGGGGCGGGAGAGCAGTACTTC.

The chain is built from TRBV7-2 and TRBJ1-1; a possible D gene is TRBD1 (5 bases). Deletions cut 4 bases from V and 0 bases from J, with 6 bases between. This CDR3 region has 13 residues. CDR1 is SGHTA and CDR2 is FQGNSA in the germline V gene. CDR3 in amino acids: CASSSTVNTEAFF. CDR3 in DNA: TGTGCCAGCAGCTCGACAGTGAACACTGAAGCTTTCTTT.

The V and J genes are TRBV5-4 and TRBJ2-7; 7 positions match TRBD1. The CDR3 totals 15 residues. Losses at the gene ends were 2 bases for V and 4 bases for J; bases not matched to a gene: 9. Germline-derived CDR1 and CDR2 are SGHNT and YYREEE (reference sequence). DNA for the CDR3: TGTGCCAGCAGCTTCATTGACAGGGAAGGGTACGAGCAGTACTTC. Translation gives CASSFIDREGYEQYF.

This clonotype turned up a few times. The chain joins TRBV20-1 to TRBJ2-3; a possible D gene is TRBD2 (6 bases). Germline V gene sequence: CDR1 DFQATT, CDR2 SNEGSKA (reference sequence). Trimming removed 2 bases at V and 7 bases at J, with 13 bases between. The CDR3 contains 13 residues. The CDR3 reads CSARISGLNTQYF. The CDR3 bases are TGCAGTGCTAGAATTAGCGGACTAAATACGCAGTATTTT.